The sequence of this T cell receptor (beta chain) was determined in a study of blood T cells in healthy people across ages. This CDR3 region has 15 residues. The germline gives CDR1 SGHTA, CDR2 FQGNSA. Trimming cost V 4 bases and J 2 bases, with 12 bases left between them. This clonotype came up many times. No antigen is known for it. Through a sample-barcoded 5' primer and a J-beta primer mix, a second PCR was run for roughly 6 to 12 cycles. One entry per CDR3 protein results from TCRdb running MiXCR on the 5' RACE reads. The data show 1.4 million or so distinct CDR3 sequences, with about 45% seen just once and about 3.8% held by the top ten. Regarding the study as a whole: The study found TCR beta diversity correlated strongly with naive T cell percentage. The recorded TCR beta diversity per million T cells decreased in a roughly linear manner with age.

This TCR derives from a woman aged 18-29 years in good health. Sequenced sample: blood. This chain joins TRBV7-2 and TRBJ1-5; maybe TRBD1 (5 bases). The DNA of the CDR3 is TGTGCCAGCAGCTCGCAGGGTTTGGGCAATCAGCCCCAGCATTTT. Protein sequence: CASSSQGLGNQPQHF.